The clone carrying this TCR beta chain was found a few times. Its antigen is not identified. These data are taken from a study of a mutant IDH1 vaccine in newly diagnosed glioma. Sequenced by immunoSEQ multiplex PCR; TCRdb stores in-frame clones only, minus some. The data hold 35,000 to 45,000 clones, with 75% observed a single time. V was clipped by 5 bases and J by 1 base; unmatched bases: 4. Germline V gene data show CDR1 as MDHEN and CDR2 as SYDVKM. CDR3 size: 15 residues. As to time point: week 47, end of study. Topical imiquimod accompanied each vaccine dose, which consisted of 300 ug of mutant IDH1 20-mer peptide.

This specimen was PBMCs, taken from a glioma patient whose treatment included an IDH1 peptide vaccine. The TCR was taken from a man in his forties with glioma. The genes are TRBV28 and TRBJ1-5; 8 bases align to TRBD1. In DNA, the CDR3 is TGTGCCAGCAGTGCAGACAGGGGAAGCAATCAGCCCCAGCATTTT. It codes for CASSADRGSNQPQHF.